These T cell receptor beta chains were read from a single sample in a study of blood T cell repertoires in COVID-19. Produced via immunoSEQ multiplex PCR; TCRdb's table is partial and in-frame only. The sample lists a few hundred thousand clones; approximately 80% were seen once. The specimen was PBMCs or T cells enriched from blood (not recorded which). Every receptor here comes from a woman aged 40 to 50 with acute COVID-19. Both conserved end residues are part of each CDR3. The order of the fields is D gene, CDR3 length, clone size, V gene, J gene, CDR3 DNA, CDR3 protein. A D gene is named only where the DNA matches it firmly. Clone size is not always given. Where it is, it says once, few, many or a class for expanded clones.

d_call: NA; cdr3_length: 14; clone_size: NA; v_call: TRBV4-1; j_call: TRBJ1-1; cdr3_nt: TGCGCCAGCAGCCCCTCCTGGCGGCCCCCCGAAGCTTTCTTT; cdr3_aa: CASSPSWRPPEAFF
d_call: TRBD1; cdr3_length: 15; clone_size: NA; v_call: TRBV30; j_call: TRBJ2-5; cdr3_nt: TGTGCCTGGACTCGGACAGGGGCCTCCGAGCGGACCCAGTACTTC; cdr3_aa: CAWTRTGASERTQYF
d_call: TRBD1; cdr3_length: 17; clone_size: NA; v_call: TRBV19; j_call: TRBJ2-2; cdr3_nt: TGTGCCAGTAGGACCCTGGGACAGGGCGCGGGCACCGGGGAGCTGTTTTTT; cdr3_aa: CASRTLGQGAGTGELFF
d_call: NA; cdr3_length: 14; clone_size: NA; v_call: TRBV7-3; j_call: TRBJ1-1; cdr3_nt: TGTGCCAGCAGCTCCGGGGTCGCCAACACTGAAGCTTTCTTT; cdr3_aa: CASSSGVANTEAFF
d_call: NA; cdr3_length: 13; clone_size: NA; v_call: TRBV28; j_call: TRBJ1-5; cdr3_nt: TGTGCCTTTTTTCTTACAGGGAATCAGCCCCAGCATTTT; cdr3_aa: CAFFLTGNQPQHF
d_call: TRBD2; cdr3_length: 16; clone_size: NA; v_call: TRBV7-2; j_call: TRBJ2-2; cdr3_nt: TGTGCCAGCAGCCCGATTTTAGCGGGAGGGCCCGGGGAGCTGTTTTTT; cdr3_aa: CASSPILAGGPGELFF
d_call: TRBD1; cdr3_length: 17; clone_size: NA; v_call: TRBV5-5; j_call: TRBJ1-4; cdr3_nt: TGTGCCAGCAGCCACGGGACAGGGGGACGGGGTAATGAAAAACTGTTTTTT; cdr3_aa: CASSHGTGGRGNEKLFF
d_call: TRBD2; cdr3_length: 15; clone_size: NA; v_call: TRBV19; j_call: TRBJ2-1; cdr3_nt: TGTGCCAGTAGTTCCCCGGGACTAGCTGCAAATGAGCAGTTCTTC; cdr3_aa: CASSSPGLAANEQFF
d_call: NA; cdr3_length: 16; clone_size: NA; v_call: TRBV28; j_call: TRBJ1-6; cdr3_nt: TGTGCCAGCAGTTTAATCTGGCTCTCCTATAATTCACCCCTCCACTTT; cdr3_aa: CASSLIWLSYNSPLHF
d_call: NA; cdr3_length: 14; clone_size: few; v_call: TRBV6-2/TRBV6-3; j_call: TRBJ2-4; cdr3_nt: TGTGCCAGCAGTCCCCCCTCCGCCAAAAACATTCAGTACTTC; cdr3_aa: CASSPPSAKNIQYF
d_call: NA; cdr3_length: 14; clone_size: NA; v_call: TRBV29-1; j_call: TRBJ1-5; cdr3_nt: TGCAGCGTCGGCGGGGGCGAGGGCAATCAGCCCCAGCATTTT; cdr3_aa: CSVGGGEGNQPQHF
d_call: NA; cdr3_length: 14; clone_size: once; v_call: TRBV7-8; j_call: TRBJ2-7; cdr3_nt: TGTGCCAGCAGCTCTTTTCGTGACACCTACGAGCAGTACTTC; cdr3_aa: CASSSFRDTYEQYF
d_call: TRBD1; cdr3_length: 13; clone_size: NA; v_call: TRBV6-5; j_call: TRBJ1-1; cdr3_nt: TGTGCCAGCAGTCGACAGGGAATCACTGAAGCTTTCTTT; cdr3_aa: CASSRQGITEAFF
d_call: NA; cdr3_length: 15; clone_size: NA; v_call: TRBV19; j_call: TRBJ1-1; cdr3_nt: TGTGCCAGTAGTATTCGGCGGCAGGGGCGAGGGGAGGCTTTCTTT; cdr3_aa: CASSIRRQGRGEAFF
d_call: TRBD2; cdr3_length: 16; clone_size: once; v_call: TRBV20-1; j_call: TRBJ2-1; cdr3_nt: TGCAGTGCTAGTGATAGCGGGAGGGCCTCCTACAATGAGCAGTTCTTC; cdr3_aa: CSASDSGRASYNEQFF
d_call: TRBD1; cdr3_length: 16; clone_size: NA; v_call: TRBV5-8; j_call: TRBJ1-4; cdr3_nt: TGTGCCAGCAGCTTGGCCCCCTGGACAGGGAGTGAAAAACTGTTTTTT; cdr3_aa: CASSLAPWTGSEKLFF
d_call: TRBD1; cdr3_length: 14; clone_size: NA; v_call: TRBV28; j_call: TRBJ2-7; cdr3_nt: TGTGCCAGCAGCGACAGGGGACCCACCTACGAGCAGTACTTC; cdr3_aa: CASSDRGPTYEQYF
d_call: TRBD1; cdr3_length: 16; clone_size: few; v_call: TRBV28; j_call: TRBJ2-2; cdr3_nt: TGTGCCAGCAGCCCATCCGGGACAGCTTACACCGGGGAGCTGTTTTTT; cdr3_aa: CASSPSGTAYTGELFF
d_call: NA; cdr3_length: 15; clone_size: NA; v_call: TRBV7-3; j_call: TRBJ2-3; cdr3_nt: TGTGCCAGCAGCGAAGGAGGACGTCGGACCGATACGCAGTATTTT; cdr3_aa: CASSEGGRRTDTQYF
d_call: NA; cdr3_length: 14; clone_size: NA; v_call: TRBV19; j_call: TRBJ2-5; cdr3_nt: TGTGCCAGTAGTATAGCGACAGGTCAAGAGACCCAGTACTTC; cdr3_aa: CASSIATGQETQYF
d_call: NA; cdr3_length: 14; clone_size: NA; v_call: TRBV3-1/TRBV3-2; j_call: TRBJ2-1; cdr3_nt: TGTGCCAGCAGCCAAGGGGCCGCTGGCGCTGAGCAGTTCTTC; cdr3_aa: CASSQGAAGAEQFF
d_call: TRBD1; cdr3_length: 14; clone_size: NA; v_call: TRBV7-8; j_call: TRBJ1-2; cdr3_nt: TGTGCCAGCAGCTTATCAGGACAGGGGCGATCTCCTTTATTC; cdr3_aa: CASSLSGQGRSPLF
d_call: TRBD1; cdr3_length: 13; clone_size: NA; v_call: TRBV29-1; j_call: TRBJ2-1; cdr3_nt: TGCAGCGTTGACAGGGGGATAGTTAATGAGCAGTTCTTC; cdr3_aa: CSVDRGIVNEQFF
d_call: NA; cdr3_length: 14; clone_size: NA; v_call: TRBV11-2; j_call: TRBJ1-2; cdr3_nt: TGTGCCAGCACGTCCGGGGGGCCGGAGAATGGCTACACCTTC; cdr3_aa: CASTSGGPENGYTF